This T cell receptor beta chain appears in the sequencing data of a study of T cells in Graves' hyperthyroidism and ophthalmopathy. Absence of ophthalmopathy progression within 18 months defined stable Graves' hyperthyroidism. This clonotype was counted at least ten times. No antigen is known for it. Study outcomes and limitations: Blood shared most expanded thyroid clonotypes above 0.001.

RNA transcripts served as the template for amplifying TCR beta CDR3 regions. HTBI primers drove first-round RT-PCR of the TCR CDR3. MiXCR was run by TCRdb on the multiplex PCR reads, yielding one entry per CDR3 protein. Of hundreds of thousands of distinct CDR3 sequences in the sample, around 20% are singletons; the top ten hold about 45%. What was sequenced was blood. The sequence came from a man between 35 and 55 years old with Graves' hyperthyroidism.

The CDR3 bases are TGCGCCAGCAGCTTGGGAGGGCGCGAGCAGTACTTC. Translation gives CASSLGGREQYF. The V gene is TRBV5-1, the J gene TRBJ2-7, with a tentative D call TRBD2 (5 bases). Trimming shortened V by 0 bases and J by 6 bases, and 7 bases separated the two germline ends. The germline gives CDR1 SGHRS, CDR2 YFSETQ. This CDR3 is 12 amino acids long.